Each of the 17 T cell receptor beta chains below was sequenced from the same sample in a study of blood T cell repertoires in COVID-19. Sequencing used immunoSEQ multiplex PCR; TCRdb keeps in-frame clones, though not all of them. The data show 8,500 to 10,000 clones, about 86% seen once. Input material: peripheral blood. The source is a human donor with active COVID-19. The donor label of this sample is uncertain.

This clone was counted a single time. V and J are TRBV19 and TRBJ1-6; D uncertain. CDR1 LNHDA and CDR2 SQIVND come from the germline V gene (reference sequence). The CDR3 loop spans 13 amino acids. V lost 6 bases, J lost 9 bases, and 12 bases lay in between. The CDR3 region is CASRPQVRSPLHF. The DNA of the CDR3 is TGTGCCAGTAGACCGCAGGTCCGTTCACCCCTCCACTTT.

The chain is built from TRBV3-1 (or the pseudogene TRBV3-2) and TRBJ1-1; D is ambiguous. Germline CDR1 and CDR2: LGHDT and YNNKEL (reference sequence). The germline V and J ends were trimmed by 0 bases and 1 base, with 6 bases remaining between them. There are 14 residues in the CDR3. This CDR3 reads CASSQDQQNTEAFF. CDR3 coding DNA: TGTGCCAGCAGCCAAGACCAACAGAACACTGAAGCTTTCTTT.

The rearrangement uses TRBV7-9 and TRBJ1-4; TRBD1 matches 7 bases. Trimming removed 5 bases from V and 7 bases from J; junction bases left unmatched: 13. Germline loops: CDR1 SEHNR, CDR2 FQNEAQ (reference sequence). CDR3 size: 16 residues. CDR3 protein: CASSPPNRGRGEKLFF. CDR3 DNA sequence: TGTGCCAGCAGCCCACCAAACAGGGGTAGAGGTGAAAAACTGTTTTTT. The full variable domain, with the rest looked up from reference TRBV7-9 and TRBJ1-4, is DTGVSQNPRHKITKRGQNVTFRCDPISEHNRLYWYRQTLGQGPEFLTYFQNEAQLEKSRLLSDRFSAERPKGSFSTLEIQRTEQGDSAMYLCASSPPNRGRGEKLFFGSGTQLSVL.

The chain couples TRBV24-1 to TRBJ1-3; no clear D gene. CDR1 and CDR2 from the germline V gene are KGHDR and SFDVKD. The CDR3 runs to 17 residues. With 0 bases removed from V and 6 bases from J, the gap between germline ends came to 17 bases. The CDR3 sequence is CATSDLSRGGFQNTIYF. CDR3 in DNA: TGTGCCACCAGTGATTTGTCGCGGGGAGGGTTCCAAAACACCATATATTTT.

This rearrangement joins TRBV2 to TRBJ1-1; D is ambiguous. The CDR3 spans 13 residues. V was pared by 4 bases and J by 2 bases, with 8 bases between. CDR1 is SNHLY and CDR2 is FYNNEI in the germline V gene. The CDR3 is CASSAGINTEAFF. The DNA for the CDR3 is TGTGCCAGCAGTGCGGGAATAAACACTGAAGCTTTCTTT.

The chain carries TRBV27 and TRBJ2-7, with a possible D match to TRBD2 (5 bases). The CDR3 has 13 amino acids. CDR1 and CDR2 (germline): MNHEY, SMNVEV (reference sequence). V dropped 6 bases and J dropped 3 bases, with 12 bases sitting between them. The CDR3 here is CASSRTGNYEQYV. The DNA of the CDR3 is TGTGCCAGCAGCCGGACTGGAAACTACGAGCAGTACGTC.

The V and J genes are TRBV6-2 or TRBV6-3 and TRBJ1-5; D unclear. Per the germline V gene, CDR1 is MNHEY and CDR2 is SVGEGT. V was pared by 3 bases and J by 3 bases, with 12 bases between. The CDR3 is 15 residues long. The CDR3 here is CASSYKEWSNQPQHF. In DNA form, the CDR3 reads TGTGCCAGCAGTTATAAGGAGTGGTCCAATCAGCCCCAGCATTTT.

This rearrangement joins TRBV7-9 to TRBJ1-2; TRBD1 matches at 9 bases. This CDR3 is built from 14 residues. J gave up 6 bases and V 5 bases, and 7 bases lay outside the gene matches. The germline gives CDR1 SEHNR, CDR2 FQNEAQ (reference sequence). The CDR3 loop reads CASSPGTGLDGYTF. The DNA for the CDR3 is TGTGCCAGCAGCCCGGGGACAGGGTTAGATGGCTACACCTTC.

This rearrangement joins TRBV10-2 to TRBJ2-2; D perhaps matches TRBD2 (6 bases). There are 17 residues in the CDR3. Trimming stripped 3 bases from V and 9 bases from J, with 23 bases between. Germline CDR1 is WSHSY and CDR2 is SAAADI. This CDR3 reads CASSDAALVGGEWELFF. DNA for the CDR3: TGCGCCAGCAGTGACGCGGCACTAGTCGGGGGAGAATGGGAGCTGTTTTTT.

The chain uses TRBV19 and TRBJ2-5; a possible D gene is TRBD2 (6 bases). The CDR3 length is 13 residues. The V end was cut by 6 bases, the J end by 4 bases, with 12 bases between. Germline V gene sequence: CDR1 LNHDA, CDR2 SQIVND (reference sequence). The DNA for the CDR3 is TGTGCCAGTAGCGGGGAGCGGGCAGAGACCCAGTACTTC. Encoded protein: CASSGERAETQYF. The full variable domain, rest sourced from reference TRBV19 and TRBJ2-5, is DGGITQSPKYLFRKEGQNVTLSCEQNLNHDAMYWYRQDPGQGLRLIYYSQIVNDFQKGDIAEGYSVSREKKESFPLTVTSAQKNPTAFYLCASSGERAETQYFGPGTRLLVL.

The genes are TRBV7-6 and TRBJ2-2; TRBD1 matches at 7 bases. The junction had 3 bases not matched to a gene; V was cut back by 5 bases and J by 6 bases. The CDR3 spans 13 residues. Germline lookup yields CDR1 SGHVS and CDR2 FNYEAQ. The CDR3 reads CASSPDRAGELFF. CDR3 sequence (DNA): TGTGCCAGCAGCCCCGACAGGGCCGGGGAGCTGTTTTTT. Based on the CDR3 plus reference TRBV7-6 and TRBJ2-2, the full variable domain is GAGVSQSPRYKVTKRGQDVALRCDPISGHVSLYWYRQALGQGPEFLTYFNYEAQQDKSGLPNDRFSAERPEGSISTLTIQRTEQRDSAMYRCASSPDRAGELFFGEGSRLTVL.

This clone was detected only once. This chain joins TRBV30 and TRBJ1-1; no firm D call. V was cut by 4 bases and J by 0 bases, with 15 bases left in between. Germline CDR1 and CDR2: GTSNPN and SVGIG (reference sequence). The CDR3 has 15 amino acids. The CDR3: CAWKTGSYLNTEAFF. CDR3 coding DNA: TGTGCCTGGAAAACGGGGAGCTACTTGAACACTGAAGCTTTCTTT.

The chain carries TRBV27 and TRBJ2-1; perhaps TRBD2 as D (5 bases). The V gene's germline CDR1 is MNHEY and CDR2 SMNVEV (reference sequence). Trimming stripped 8 bases from V and 4 bases from J, with 6 bases between. The CDR3 runs 11 residues. As DNA, the CDR3 is TGTGCCAGCGGGGAGTACAATGAGCAGTTCTTC. This encodes CASGEYNEQFF.

The rearrangement joins TRBV6-5 to TRBJ2-7; D unresolved. V gave up 5 bases and J gave up 0 bases, with 2 bases separating them. Germline-derived CDR1 and CDR2 are MNHEY and SVGAGI. The CDR3 consists of 11 residues. CDR3: CASSRSYEQYV. Written as DNA, the CDR3 is TGTGCCAGCAGTCGCTCCTACGAGCAGTACGTC.

The chain joins TRBV20-1 to TRBJ2-3, with D perhaps TRBD2 (6 bases). Trimming removed 3 bases from V and 2 bases from J, with 12 bases in between. Germline V gene lookup returns CDR1 DFQATT and CDR2 SNEGSKA (reference sequence). CDR3 length: 14 residues. CDR3 in amino acids: CSASLAGLTDTQYF. Here the CDR3 DNA reads TGCAGTGCTAGTTTGGCGGGGCTCACAGATACGCAGTATTTT.

The chain joins TRBV6-5 to TRBJ1-3; D is unclear. With 6 bases removed from V and 0 bases from J, the gap between germline ends came to 9 bases. Germline V gene data show CDR1 as MNHEY and CDR2 as SVGAGI. CDR3 length: 14 amino acids. This CDR3 reads CASSRTSSGNTIYF. The CDR3 DNA reads TGTGCCAGCAGCCGCACAAGCTCTGGAAACACCATATATTTT.

V is TRBV5-8 and J is TRBJ2-3; 7 bases agree with TRBD1. This CDR3 spans 15 amino acids. From germline, CDR1 is SGHTS and CDR2 YDEGEE. CDR3 loop: CAPTGESYSTDTQYF. CDR3 bases: TGTGCTCCTACAGGGGAGAGTTATAGCACAGATACGCAGTATTTT.